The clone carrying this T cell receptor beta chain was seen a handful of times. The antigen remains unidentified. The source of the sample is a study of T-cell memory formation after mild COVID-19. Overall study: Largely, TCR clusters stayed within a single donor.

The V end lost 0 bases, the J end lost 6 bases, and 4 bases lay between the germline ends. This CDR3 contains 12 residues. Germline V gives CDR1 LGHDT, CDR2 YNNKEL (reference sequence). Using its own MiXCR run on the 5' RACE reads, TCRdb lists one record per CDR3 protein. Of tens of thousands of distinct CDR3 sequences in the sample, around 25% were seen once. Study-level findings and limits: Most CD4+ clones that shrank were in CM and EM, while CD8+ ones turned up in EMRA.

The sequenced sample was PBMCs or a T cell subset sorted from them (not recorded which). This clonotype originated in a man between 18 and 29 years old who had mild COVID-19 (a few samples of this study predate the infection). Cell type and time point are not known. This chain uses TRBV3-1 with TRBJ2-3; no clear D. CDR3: CASSQDSDTQYF. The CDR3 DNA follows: TGTGCCAGCAGCCAAGATTCGGATACGCAGTATTTT.